The present TCR beta chain was sequenced within a study of cytomegalovirus exposure and HLA in healthy donors. The PCR had 60 Vbeta and 13 Jbeta primers. TCRdb's table, derived via immunoSEQ multiplex PCR, lists solely in-frame clones and lacks some. The data hold about 140,000 clones, with about 61% observed a single time. V gave up 1 base and J gave up 3 bases; unmatched junction bases: 1. The CDR3 runs to 15 residues. Germline CDR1 and CDR2: MDHEN and SYDVKM. What was sequenced was PBMCs. V gene TRBV28 combines with J gene TRBJ2-7; 12 positions match TRBD2. The sequence derives from a woman aged 40 to 50 in good health and CMV-seronegative. The CDR3 nucleotides are TGTGCCAGCAGTTTATCGGGACTAGCGGGCTACGAGCAGTACTTC. Amino acids: CASSLSGLAGYEQYF.